This paragraph covers one T cell receptor (beta chain) sequence. Its antigen remains unidentified. This sample was included in a study of long-term antiretroviral therapy in people with HIV. Study results and caveats: Clonotypes expanded prior to ART showed repertoire dominance at all sampled time points. Participants lacked recorded data on ART adherence, viral resistance or therapy changes.

After removal of 8 bases from V and 3 bases from J, the junction contained 9 bases not matched to a gene. The V gene's germline CDR1 is ENHRY and CDR2 SYGVKD. The CDR3 has 14 residues. Running of the v3.0 immunoSEQ assay took place at survey level. Only in-frame clones appear in the TCRdb table, and some are missing; sequencing was by immunoSEQ multiplex PCR. The sample comprises over 15,000 clones, 80% of which are singletons, and over 8.5% rests with the top ten. The sample here was unsorted PBMCs, taken 0.2 years after starting antiretroviral therapy. The chain has TRBV10-3 and TRBJ2-7; 8 bases match TRBD1. The TCR originated in a woman aged 40 to 50 with HIV. Here the CDR3 reads CAIVREQGGYEQYF. The CDR3 DNA is TGTGCCATCGTAAGGGAACAGGGGGGCTACGAGCAGTACTTC.